The rows below give T cell receptor beta chains drawn from one sample of a study of identical twins. TCRdb itself ran the 5' RACE reads through MiXCR, one entry per CDR3 protein. Of approximately 670,000 distinct CDR3 sequences listed, 6% to 6.5% are singletons. Sample: naive T cells sorted from blood. All receptors derive from a man aged 18 to 35 in good health. Each CDR3 is given with its conserved first and last residue. The D gene is left open where the match is weak. The size field is filled for only some rows; it gives once, few, many or a size class.

DNA	CDR3	D	size	V	J
TGTGCCAGCAATCTACTAGCGGGTTCGGATGAGCAGTTCTTC	CASNLLAGSDEQFF	TRBD2	.	TRBV6-2/TRBV6-3	TRBJ2-1
TGCAGTGCTAGCCGGGGTACAGATACGCAGTATTTT	CSASRGTDTQYF	.	many	TRBV20-1	TRBJ2-3
TGTGCCAGCAGTGGCCATCTGGGCGGGGTCCAAGAGACCCAGTACTTC	CASSGHLGGVQETQYF	.	many	TRBV25-1	TRBJ2-5
TGTGCCAGCAACCCTGGGACTAATTCACCCCTCCACTTT	CASNPGTNSPLHF	.	few	TRBV12-3/TRBV12-4	TRBJ1-6
TGCAGTGCTAGTGGGACTCCTTTTTTCACAGATACGCAGTATTTT	CSASGTPFFTDTQYF	.	.	TRBV20-1	TRBJ2-3
TGTGCCAGCAGCTTACGGGGGTTCGGGACTAGCGAAGGCGAGCAGTACTTC	CASSLRGFGTSEGEQYF	TRBD2	few	TRBV7-2	TRBJ2-7
TGTGCCAGCAGCCAATTCCAAGGAGTAGCCAAAAACATTCAGTACTTC	CASSQFQGVAKNIQYF	.	.	TRBV16	TRBJ2-4
TGTGCCAGCAGTGCTCCCATTCAGCTAAGCTCCTATAATTCACCCCTCCACTTT	CASSAPIQLSSYNSPLHF	.	.	TRBV25-1	TRBJ1-6
TGTGCCAGCAGCCAATCCAGGGCGGCCGAGCAGTACTTC	CASSQSRAAEQYF	.	few	TRBV3-1	TRBJ2-7
TGTGCCAGCAGCGCCATAACCGGGGAGCTGTTTTTT	CASSAITGELFF	.	many	TRBV7-2	TRBJ2-2
TGCAGCGTTCGAATAGGGACAGGAGGAGACTATGGCTACACCTTC	CSVRIGTGGDYGYTF	TRBD1	few	TRBV29-1	TRBJ1-2
TGCAGTCCTATAAGCGGGAGAGGGCAGGCCCAGTACTTC	CSPISGRGQAQYF	TRBD2	few	TRBV20-1	TRBJ2-5
TGTGCCAGCAGTTTCAGGTTGAACACTGAAGCTTTCTTT	CASSFRLNTEAFF	.	many	TRBV12-3/TRBV12-4	TRBJ1-1
TGTGCCAGCAGCCCCCTCGGAGCCAGAAACAATGAGCAGTTCTTC	CASSPLGARNNEQFF	.	many	TRBV28	TRBJ2-1
TGTGCCAGCAGTTTTGTAGTCGAGAATGAGCAGTTCTTC	CASSFVVENEQFF	.	many	TRBV12-3/TRBV12-4	TRBJ2-1
TGTGCCAGCAGCCAAGATGTGAGGAGGGCAGATACGCAGTATTTT	CASSQDVRRADTQYF	.	.	TRBV3-1	TRBJ2-3
TGCAGCGCCCTAGCCCGGCAGTCCTACAATGAGCAGTTCTTC	CSALARQSYNEQFF	.	many	TRBV29-1	TRBJ2-1